This TCR beta chain was found in a study of blood T cell repertoires in COVID-19. Looking at the study overall: The United States, Italy and Spain were the sources of the acute and convalescent COVID-19 samples. From T cells, B-cell-depleted T cells, or PBMCs came the material, which was cDNA or gDNA.

Trimming removed 7 bases from V and 0 bases from J; junction bases left unmatched: 14. This CDR3 is built from 17 residues. Study processing details: By means of reference gene primer amplification, nucleated cell counts were estimated. Only in-frame clones appear in the TCRdb table, and some are missing; sequencing was by immunoSEQ multiplex PCR. The D gene and trimming were derived from the DNA, and the V and J assignments and clone size from that table. This table has 260,000 or so clones, roughly 88% appearing once. Sequencing was performed on peripheral blood. The chain uses TRBV23-1 and TRBJ2-7; the match to TRBD2 covers 8 bases. TRBV23-1 is known as an ORF, though its function is uncertain. The clonotype comes from a human donor in a cohort sampled during active COVID-19. CDR3 DNA sequence: TGCGCCAGCACCCAGCGGGGCCCCGGGAGGGACTCCTACGAGCAGTACTTC. This translates into CASTQRGPGRDSYEQYF.